A single sample gave rise to the 27 T cell receptor beta chains below, sequenced in a study of T cells in localized non-small cell lung cancer (dated by TCRdb to about 2020). Libraries were made using the immunoSEQ multiplex PCR assay. TCRdb holds this immuneACCESS table with in-frame rearrangements only. Some clones are missing; in checked studies, unresolved V genes explain under half, and the rest has no known cause. A total of about 21,000 clones appear in this sample, approximately 84% of them only once. In total, the top ten clones hold roughly 2.3% of the sample. The sequenced sample was peripheral blood, obtained before any cancer treatment. These receptor sequences come from a man aged 35-69 years with stage I lung adenocarcinoma.

The DNA of the CDR3 is TGTGCCAGCAGCTTGTCTCTTACGGCCGGCGTCCTGACTTTC. Translating gives CASSLSLTAGVLTF. This chain uses TRBV5-6 with TRBJ2-6; no firm D call. The length of the CDR3 is 14 residues. CDR1 is SGHDT, CDR2 YYEEEE, per germline. Trimming left V 1 base short and J 12 bases short, with 14 bases between.

By sample share, this clone is medium-sized (0.01 to 0.1%). This chain joins TRBV18 and TRBJ2-1, with D perhaps TRBD2 (6 bases). CDR3 length: 18 amino acids. Germline lookup yields CDR1 KGHSH and CDR2 LQKENI. Trimming took 1 base from V and 3 from J, leaving 19 bases between them. In DNA form, the CDR3 reads TGTGCCAGCTCACCACTTCGGGGGATGCTACGGGTCTACAATGAGCAGTTCTTC. Translation: CASSPLRGMLRVYNEQFF.

The chain combines TRBV10-1 with TRBJ2-3; perhaps D is TRBD1 or TRBD2 (5 bases each). This CDR3 contains 16 residues. Trimming stripped 2 bases from V and 6 bases from J, with 18 bases between. Germline V CDR1 and CDR2: WNHNN, SYGVQD (reference sequence). The CDR3, as DNA: TGCGCCAGCAGTGAGACCCCGGGACGGACCATGGATACGCAGTATTTT. It codes for CASSETPGRTMDTQYF.

V and J are TRBV4-2 and TRBJ2-2, with D perhaps TRBD1 (5 bases). This CDR3 comprises 17 residues. V shed 4 bases and J shed 2 bases, with 17 bases lying between them. CDR1 and CDR2 (germline): LGHNA, YNFKEQ. CDR3 DNA: TGTGCCAGCAGCCCGGAAGTGGATTGGGGCAACACCGGGGAGCTGTTTTTT. It specifies CASSPEVDWGNTGELFF.

This chain uses TRBV19 with TRBJ2-7; 9 nucleotides align to TRBD1. With 1 base clipped from V and 5 bases from J, the junction kept 12 bases outside the gene matches. The CDR3 is made up of 17 amino acids. The germline CDR1 and CDR2 sequences are LNHDA and SQIVND (reference sequence). Written as DNA, the CDR3 is TGTGCCAGTAGTATAGGTTATAGTCGGACAGGGGTCGACGAGCAGTACTTC. Amino acids: CASSIGYSRTGVDEQYF.

This chain joins TRBV7-9 and TRBJ1-1; D is undetermined. CDR3 length equals 17 residues. Trimming removed 0 bases at V and 0 bases at J, with 14 bases between. Per germline, CDR1 SEHNR and CDR2 FQNEAQ (reference sequence). CDR3 protein: CASSLALWSGMNTEAFF. The CDR3 DNA is TGTGCCAGCAGCTTAGCCCTTTGGAGCGGTATGAACACTGAAGCTTTCTTT.

This rearrangement joins TRBV19 to TRBJ1-4, with no clear D. There are 12 residues in the CDR3. Germline V gives CDR1 LNHDA, CDR2 SQIVND (reference sequence). V was clipped by 5 bases and J by 13 bases, with 14 bases between them. CDR3 in DNA: TGTGCCAGTAGTCTAAACCTGGGGAGACTGTTTTTT. Its protein product is CASSLNLGRLFF.

This clone has only a few counts. The chain links TRBV5-1 to TRBJ2-1, with D unclear. The V gene's germline CDR1 is SGHRS and CDR2 YFSETQ. The CDR3 has 14 residues. The V end was cut by 0 bases, the J end by 5 bases, with 9 bases between. The CDR3 region has the DNA TGCGCCAGCAGCTTGGGGCCCACTGACAATGAGCAGTTCTTC. Protein sequence: CASSLGPTDNEQFF.

The gene calls are TRBV15 and TRBJ2-3; D uncertain. Germline loops: CDR1 LNHNV, CDR2 YYDKDF (reference sequence). The CDR3 covers 13 residues. Trimming shortened V by 0 bases and J by 5 bases, and 6 bases separated the two germline ends. This CDR3 reads CATSRDSGDTQYF. In DNA, the CDR3 is TGTGCCACCAGCAGAGATTCCGGAGATACGCAGTATTTT.

This rearrangement joins TRBV9 to TRBJ1-1, with unresolved D. The CDR3 has 13 residues. The germline gives CDR1 SGDLS, CDR2 YYNGEE. V was trimmed by 0 bases and J by 1 base, leaving 4 bases between them. The CDR3 is CASSVGPNTEAFF. The CDR3 DNA reads TGTGCCAGCAGCGTAGGACCGAACACTGAAGCTTTCTTT.

This chain uses TRBV7-9 with TRBJ1-4; D may be TRBD1 (5 bases). This CDR3 is 19 amino acids long. The V end was cut by 1 base, the J end by 7 bases, with 25 bases between. Germline CDR1 SEHNR, CDR2 FQNEAQ (reference sequence). CDR3 region: CASSLGQTAALPGREKLFF. As DNA, the CDR3 is TGTGCCAGCAGCTTAGGACAGACTGCAGCCCTTCCCGGGCGTGAAAAACTGTTTTTT.

The genes are TRBV7-2 and TRBJ2-5; D may be TRBD2 (6 bases). Deletions cut 2 bases from V and 3 bases from J, with 7 bases between. CDR1 SGHTA and CDR2 FQGNSA come from the germline V gene. The CDR3 is 13 amino acids. The CDR3, as DNA: TGTGCCAGCAGCTTATTAGCGGAAGAGACCCAGTACTTC. The encoded protein is CASSLLAEETQYF.

The chain employs TRBV19 and TRBJ1-1; tentative D call: TRBD1 (6 bases). CDR3 size: 15 residues. Trimming left V 6 bases short and J 3 bases short, with 17 bases between. Germline CDR1 LNHDA, CDR2 SQIVND (reference sequence). CDR3 bases: TGTGCCAGTAGCCTAGAGAGCGGGGGGCACACTGAAGCTTTCTTT. It translates to CASSLESGGHTEAFF.

The chain joins TRBV28 to TRBJ1-5, with no clear D. The length of the CDR3 is 15 residues. V gave up 8 bases and J gave up 1 base, with 15 bases separating them. CDR1 is MDHEN and CDR2 is SYDVKM in the germline V gene. CDR3 loop: CASLGLARSNQPQHF. The CDR3 DNA follows: TGTGCCAGCCTTGGGCTCGCGAGGAGCAATCAGCCCCAGCATTTT.

The sample holds one count of this clone. This chain joins TRBV10-3 and TRBJ2-7, with D perhaps given as TRBD1 or TRBD2 (5 bases each). This CDR3 has 15 amino acids. V was clipped by 2 bases and J by 3 bases, with 14 bases between them. Germline CDR1 ENHRY, CDR2 SYGVKD. This CDR3 is CAISETRDAYYEQYF. The CDR3 nucleotides read TGTGCCATCAGTGAGACCCGGGACGCCTACTACGAGCAGTACTTC.

The rearrangement uses TRBV2 and TRBJ2-5; 9 positions agree with TRBD2. The trim removed 5 bases at V and 5 bases at J, leaving 6 bases unmatched. The CDR3 length is 14 residues. Germline lookup yields CDR1 SNHLY and CDR2 FYNNEI. CDR3 in DNA: TGTGCCAGCAGTCGGACTAGCGCATTGGAGACCCAGTACTTC. This sequence encodes CASSRTSALETQYF.

The chain uses TRBV4-1 and TRBJ2-5; TRBD2 aligns across 8 bases. This CDR3 comprises 15 residues. From germline, CDR1 is MGHRA and CDR2 YSYEKL. J was trimmed by 2 bases and V by 1 base; bases with no gene match: 3. CDR3 sequence: CASSQVGGAQETQYF. The CDR3 coding sequence is TGCGCCAGCAGCCAAGTCGGGGGGGCGCAAGAGACCCAGTACTTC.

This clone came up a few times. The chain couples TRBV19 to TRBJ1-5; the D gene is possibly TRBD1 (6 bases). The CDR3 spans 15 residues. V dropped 3 bases and J dropped 5 bases, with 14 bases sitting between them. In germline, CDR1 is LNHDA, CDR2 SQIVND (reference sequence). CDR3 sequence (DNA): TGTGCCAGTAGTATCGGGGGCGGCAACTATCAGCCCCAGCATTTT. It specifies CASSIGGGNYQPQHF.

The chain is built from TRBV5-1 and TRBJ2-5, with 10 bases that match TRBD1. Looked up from germline, CDR1 is SGHRS and CDR2 is YFSETQ. This CDR3 is 14 amino acids long. V shed 4 bases, J shed 3 bases, and the junction held 3 bases outside the gene matches. The CDR3 DNA sequence: TGCGCCAGCAGCCACGGGACAGGGGAAGAGACCCAGTACTTC. This encodes CASSHGTGEETQYF.

The chain joins TRBV28 to TRBJ1-3; D may be TRBD1 (5 bases). Germline CDR1 is MDHEN and CDR2 is SYDVKM. The CDR3 sequence is 15 residues long. Between the trimmed V and J ends, which lost 7 bases and 0 bases, there was a span of 13 bases. CDR3 coding DNA: TGTGCCAGCACGTTCCCGGACACCTCTGGAAACACCATATATTTT. Encoded protein: CASTFPDTSGNTIYF.

This clone was seen only a few times. The chain employs TRBV7-2 and TRBJ2-6, with TRBD1 matching over 8 bases. Germline V gene lookup returns CDR1 SGHTA and CDR2 FQGNSA. V dropped 4 bases and J dropped 1; count of bases not matched to a gene: 6. The CDR3 is made up of 17 amino acids. The CDR3 DNA reads TGTGCCAGCAGCTCCGGACAGGGTGCATCTGGGGCCAACGTCCTGACTTTC. Its protein is CASSSGQGASGANVLTF.

In regard to this clone: The sample has other DNA sequences that encode this CDR3 too. CDR3 nucleotides: TGTGCCAGCAGTGAGTCAGGGGTGGAGAACACAGATACGCAGTATTTT. Protein: CASSESGVENTDTQYF. The chain carries TRBV25-1 and TRBJ2-3; maybe TRBD1 (6 bases). The CDR3 loop spans 16 amino acids. Germline V gives CDR1 MGHDK, CDR2 SYGVNS. V was pared by 3 bases and J by 2 bases, with 15 bases between.

V usage is TRBV4-1 and J usage is TRBJ2-7; D possibly corresponds to TRBD2 (5 bases). The ends were cut back, 6 bases at V and 1 base at J, with 13 bases in the middle. CDR1 and CDR2 (germline): MGHRA, YSYEKL. The CDR3 length is 14 residues. The CDR3 spells CASSPVARSYEQYF. The CDR3 DNA sequence: TGCGCCAGCAGTCCCGTAGCGAGATCCTACGAGCAGTACTTC.

Written as DNA, the CDR3 is TGTGCCAGCAGCCCTCGGCCGGGGGGTGACGGGGAGCTGTTTTTT. It yields the protein CASSPRPGGDGELFF. The rearrangement joins TRBV11-1 to TRBJ2-2, with 7 positions matching TRBD2. The CDR3 length is 15 residues. The germline CDR1 and CDR2 sequences are SGHAT and FQDESV (reference sequence). V shed 5 bases, J shed 7 bases, and the junction held 10 bases outside the gene matches. Combining the CDR3 with reference TRBV11-1 and TRBJ2-2 gives the whole variable domain EAEVAQSPRYKITEKSQAVAFWCDPISGHATLYWYRQILGQGPELLVQFQDESVVDDSQLPKDRFSAERLKGVDSTLKIQPAELGDSAMYLCASSPRPGGDGELFFGEGSRLTVL.

This rearrangement joins TRBV6-5 to TRBJ2-7; 7 positions agree with TRBD2. Germline CDR1 is MNHEY and CDR2 is SVGAGI. The CDR3 is made up of 14 amino acids. V lost 5 bases to trimming and J lost 3 bases; unmatched junction nucleotides: 7. The CDR3 loop reads CASSRDYRIYEQYF. CDR3 nucleotides: TGTGCCAGCAGTCGGGACTACCGTATCTACGAGCAGTACTTC.

DNA for the CDR3: TGCGCCAGCAGCCAAAGGATACGCGATACGCAGTATTTT. It is translated as CASSQRIRDTQYF. The chain recombines TRBV4-3 with TRBJ2-3; D is undetermined. The germline V gene encodes CDR1 LGHNA and CDR2 YSLEER. V was clipped by 2 bases and J by 6 bases, with 9 bases between them. The CDR3 sequence is 13 residues long.

The genes are TRBV18 and TRBJ1-2; the D gene is possibly TRBD1 (6 bases). V lost 3 bases and J lost 3, with 20 bases in between. Germline V gene sequence: CDR1 KGHSH, CDR2 LQKENI. CDR3 length: 17 amino acids. The CDR3 region is CASSPPNRVERDYGYTF. The CDR3 nucleotides are TGTGCCAGCTCACCCCCCAACAGGGTTGAGAGGGACTATGGCTACACCTTC.